This T cell receptor (beta chain) was identified in a study of molecular identifiers for immune sequencing clone quantification. This clonotype was counted at least ten times. Its antigen is undetermined. Study-level points and caveats: Beyond 20 RNA copies, clones held over 97% of effector molecules, compared with under 1% in naive cells.

Previously described methods and listed TCR primers were used for bulk TCR libraries. TCRdb independently ran MiXCR on the PCR reads; one entry per CDR3 protein. The sample has around 320,000 distinct CDR3 sequences; about 23% are singletons. Trimming shortened V by 2 bases and J by 4 bases, and 26 bases separated the two germline ends. The germline gives CDR1 SEHNR, CDR2 FQNEAQ (reference sequence). The CDR3 is 19 residues long. CD8+CD4-CCR7+CD45RA+ sorting gave the naive CD8 T cells. What was sequenced was naive CD8+ T cells from blood, with Jurkat cell RNA spiked in. This sample's subset: FACS-sorted CD8+CD4-CCR7+CD45RA+ naive T cells. This clonotype originated in a human donor in good health. Some libraries in this study had Jurkat cell RNA spiked in. This rearrangement joins TRBV7-9 to TRBJ1-1; D gene uncertain. The CDR3 reads CASSLSVRGGSPMGTEAFF. The DNA of the CDR3 is TGTGCCAGCAGCTTAAGCGTGCGGGGTGGTTCTCCTATGGGCACTGAAGCTTTCTTT.